The entry below gives a single T cell receptor (beta chain) sequence along with its context. The source of the sample is a study of blood T cell repertoires in COVID-19. Clones were read by immunoSEQ multiplex PCR, and TCRdb kept only the in-frame ones, dropping some. The repertoire holds 250,000 to 300,000 clones, with approximately 80% as singletons. V shed 2 bases and J 3 bases; nucleotides not matched to a gene: 2. This CDR3 has 14 residues. Germline V gene sequence: CDR1 SGHNT, CDR2 YYREEE (reference sequence). The sequence was collected from a man aged 40-49 years who had been exposed to COVID-19. This chain joins TRBV5-4 and TRBJ2-7, with TRBD2 matching 10 bases. Sequenced input: PBMCs or T cells enriched from blood (not recorded which). The DNA for the CDR3 is TGTGCCAGCAGCTTAGGGACTAGCGACTACGAGCAGTACTTC. This gives the protein CASSLGTSDYEQYF. The complete variable domain, with remaining parts taken from reference TRBV5-4 and TRBJ2-7, reads ETGVTQSPTHLIKTRGQQVTLRCSSQSGHNTVSWYQQALGQGPQFIFQYYREEENGRGNFPPRFSGLQFPNYSSELNVNALELDDSALYLCASSLGTSDYEQYFGPGTRLTVT.